One and the same sample provided the 27 T cell receptor beta chains below, sequenced in a study of T cell changes during pregnancy in multiple sclerosis. Generated by immunoSEQ multiplex PCR, the TCRdb table keeps only in-frame clones and is missing some. The sample has just under 65,000 clones; about nine tenths are singletons. The source material was peripheral blood, sampled in the third trimester of pregnancy. The receptor source for this set is a female donor in good health, enrolled as a control in a pregnancy study.

For this clone: The junction shows a germline mismatch at one end, possibly a read error. The chain couples TRBV7-7 to TRBJ1-4; 10 bases align to TRBD1. The CDR3 runs to 19 residues. CDR1 is SSHAT, CDR2 FNYEAQ, per germline (reference sequence). The CDR3 DNA is TGTGCTAGCAGCTCCCCTCGGGACAGGGGATATGCAACTAATGAAAAACTGTTTTTT. It encodes CASSSPRDRGYATNEKLFF.

This clone was counted only a few times. The chain is built from TRBV6-1 and TRBJ1-2; perhaps TRBD1 as D (6 bases). The germline V and J ends were trimmed by 4 bases and 7 bases, with 19 bases remaining between them. CDR1 and CDR2 from the germline V gene are MNHNS and SASEGT. This CDR3 has 15 amino acids. CDR3 residues: CASSAGATPYSGYTF. The CDR3 DNA reads as TGTGCCAGCAGTGCAGGGGCTACCCCGTATAGTGGCTACACCTTC.

This clone has a single count. The chain joins TRBV6-6 to TRBJ1-3; D ambiguous. V lost 5 bases, J lost 0 bases, and 14 bases lay in between. From germline, CDR1 is MNHNY and CDR2 SVGAGI (reference sequence). CDR3 size: 16 residues. The CDR3 DNA follows: TGTGCCAGCAGTGCCCAGAACGGAGTCTCTGGAAACACCATATATTTT. Encoded protein: CASSAQNGVSGNTIYF.

The chain couples TRBV29-1 to TRBJ1-2; D possibly corresponds to TRBD1 (5 bases). V lost 6 bases and J lost 4, with 9 bases in between. The CDR3 is made up of 11 amino acids. CDR1 is SQVTM and CDR2 is ANQGSEA in the germline V gene. CDR3 region: CSVQGGYGYTF. Here the CDR3 DNA reads TGCAGCGTCCAGGGAGGCTATGGCTACACCTTC. Filled out from reference TRBV29-1 and TRBJ1-2, the complete variable domain reads SAVISQKPSRDICQRGTSLTIQCQVDSQVTMMFWYRQQPGQSLTLIATANQGSEATYESGFVIDKFPISRPNLTFSTLTVSNMSPEDSSIYLCSVQGGYGYTFGSGTRLTVV.

The gene calls are TRBV5-1 and TRBJ1-2, with 8 nucleotides matching TRBD1. Germline trimming cut 4 bases from V and 7 bases from J; bases unmatched to any gene: 3. CDR1 and CDR2 (germline): SGHRS, YFSETQ. The CDR3 extends over 12 amino acids. CDR3 region: CASSPDRGGYTF. The CDR3 region has the DNA TGCGCCAGCAGCCCAGACAGGGGTGGCTACACCTTC.

V gene TRBV9 combines with J gene TRBJ2-2; 15 bases map to TRBD2. Germline CDR1 reads SGDLS; CDR2 reads YYNGEE. This CDR3 comprises 18 residues. Trimming at V came to 4 bases and at J to 7 bases, leaving 11 bases not matched to a gene. The CDR3 reads CASSLRTSGRAGVGELFF. The CDR3 DNA reads as TGTGCCAGCAGCCTCCGGACTAGCGGGAGGGCCGGGGTCGGGGAGCTGTTTTTT.

For the CDR3, the DNA is TGTGCCATCAGTGCTGAACCGGGACAGGGGGGTCGGGTGGCCCAGCATTTT. This gives the protein CAISAEPGQGGRVAQHF. The chain combines TRBV10-3 with TRBJ1-5; 11 positions agree with TRBD1. This CDR3 comprises 17 residues. Germline CDR1 reads ENHRY; CDR2 reads SYGVKD. V was pared by 4 bases and J by 11 bases, with 16 bases of the junction left unmatched.

The V call is TRBV7-2, the J call TRBJ1-3, with D possibly TRBD1 on 6 matching bases. Trimming removed 3 bases from V and 1 base from J, with 10 bases in between. This CDR3 spans 15 amino acids. Germline V CDR1 and CDR2: SGHTA, FQGNSA. CDR3 sequence: CASSFLGGSGNTIYF. CDR3 coding DNA: TGTGCCAGCAGCTTTTTAGGGGGATCTGGAAACACCATATATTTT.

J is TRBJ1-5 and V is TRBV6-6; D not certain. The V end was cut by 2 bases, the J end by 5 bases, with 13 bases between. Per the germline V gene, CDR1 is MNHNY and CDR2 is SVGAGI (reference sequence). The CDR3 covers 15 residues. CDR3 DNA: TGTGCCAGCAGTTACCGAGAAGGAGCGGATCAGCCCCAGCATTTT. Its protein is CASSYREGADQPQHF.

The V call is TRBV7-9, the J call TRBJ2-3; possible D gene TRBD2, 6 bases. The CDR3 totals 16 residues. CDR1 SEHNR and CDR2 FQNEAQ come from the germline V gene (reference sequence). V was cut by 6 bases and J by 4 bases, with 20 bases left in between. The CDR3 DNA sequence: TGTGCCAGCAGGCCCTGGCGGGGCAGGGCAGCAGATACGCAGTATTTT. Translation gives CASRPWRGRAADTQYF.

A word on this clone: A junction end diverges from the germline sequence, so it may reflect a read error. The chain carries TRBV7-7 and TRBJ2-1, with 11 nucleotides matching TRBD2. Germline-derived CDR1 and CDR2 are SSHAT and FNYEAQ (reference sequence). The CDR3 sequence is 16 residues long. Here the CDR3 DNA reads TGTGCTAGCAGCCCAGGGGGACTAGCGGCCTACAATGAGCAGTTCTTC. Amino acid sequence: CASSPGGLAAYNEQFF.

This clone was counted only a few times. The CDR3 DNA sequence: TGTGCCAGTAGGAACCGCGGGACAGGAGGCTATGGCTACACCTTC. Its protein product is CASRNRGTGGYGYTF. The rearrangement links TRBV19 to TRBJ1-2; 8 bases fit TRBD1. This CDR3 comprises 15 residues. Per germline, CDR1 LNHDA and CDR2 SQIVND (reference sequence). V trimming: 6 bases; J trimming: 4 bases; junction bases outside the gene matches: 10.

V and J are TRBV28 and TRBJ1-5; tentative D call: TRBD1 (5 bases). The CDR3 length is 14 residues. Germline assignment: CDR1 MDHEN and CDR2 SYDVKM. The germline V and J ends were trimmed by 5 bases and 3 bases, with 11 bases remaining between them. Written as DNA, the CDR3 is TGTGCCAGCAGTACCGGACACCCCAATCAGCCCCAGCATTTT. Translating it yields CASSTGHPNQPQHF.

This sequence joins TRBV27 and TRBJ2-1; 10 bases agree with TRBD1. The CDR3 covers 19 residues. The V segment lost 4 bases and the J segment 0 bases; nucleotides outside the gene matches: 12. In germline, CDR1 is MNHEY, CDR2 SMNVEV (reference sequence). DNA for the CDR3: TGTGCCAGCAGTTCTCTACTTACGACAGGGGGCATCTCCTACAATGAGCAGTTCTTC. Its translation: CASSSLLTTGGISYNEQFF.

CDR3 sequence: CATKDSVNTEAFF. The CDR3 bases are TGTGCCACCAAGGACAGCGTAAACACTGAAGCTTTCTTT. The rearrangement links TRBV15 to TRBJ1-1, with a possible D match to TRBD1 (6 bases). CDR3 length: 13 amino acids. CDR1 is LNHNV, CDR2 YYDKDF, per germline (reference sequence). V was pared by 7 bases and J by 2 bases, with 11 bases between.

This chain connects TRBV18 to TRBJ2-7, with TRBD2 matching 7 bases. The germline gives CDR1 KGHSH, CDR2 LQKENI. This CDR3 contains 15 residues. Unmatched junction bases numbered 5, after V lost 2 bases and J lost 1 base. The CDR3 nucleotides are TGTGCCAGCTCACCAGGGAGGGACGGATCCTACGAGCAGTACTTC. Protein product: CASSPGRDGSYEQYF.

The chain couples TRBV5-1 to TRBJ2-2; 7 bases align to TRBD1. Germline trimming cut 5 bases from V and 3 bases from J; bases unmatched to any gene: 4. CDR3 length equals 14 residues. Germline V lookup: CDR1 SGHRS, CDR2 YFSETQ. CDR3 protein: CASRDRLDTGELFF. The CDR3 nucleotides read TGCGCCAGCAGGGACAGGTTGGACACCGGGGAGCTGTTTTTT.

The chain couples TRBV9 to TRBJ1-2; TRBD1 matches at 7 bases. CDR1 is SGDLS, CDR2 YYNGEE, per germline. This CDR3 has 16 residues. With 4 bases clipped from V and 6 bases from J, the junction kept 15 bases outside the gene matches. This chain's CDR3 is CASSPPLGGRPHGYTF. The CDR3, as DNA: TGTGCCAGCAGCCCTCCCCTAGGGGGCCGCCCACATGGCTACACCTTC.

This clone was seen just once. The germline gene is not matched at one end of the junction; a read error may be the cause. The gene calls are TRBV27 and TRBJ2-3; 10 bases map to TRBD2. From germline, CDR1 is MNHEY and CDR2 SMNVEV (reference sequence). The CDR3 extends over 17 amino acids. Here the CDR3 reads CASSLSPAGGPEDTQYF. CDR3 DNA: TGTGCCAGCAGTCTATCCCCAGCGGGAGGGCCCGAAGATACGCAGTATTTT.

The chain is built from TRBV19 and TRBJ1-1; the D is unclear. The V gene lost 5 bases and the J gene lost 4 bases, with 17 bases spanning the gap. Germline-derived CDR1 and CDR2 are LNHDA and SQIVND (reference sequence). This CDR3 has 15 residues. The CDR3 DNA reads TGTGCCAGTAGTCCCCCGACCAGACCGGGCACTGAAGCTTTCTTT. It is translated as CASSPPTRPGTEAFF.

V and J are TRBV6-5 and TRBJ1-4; 10 bases align to TRBD1. The CDR3 is 14 residues long. The ends lost 6 bases at V and 7 bases at J; junction bases unmatched: 5. The V gene's germline CDR1 is MNHEY and CDR2 SVGAGI. CDR3 protein: CASRRTGGGEKLFF. The CDR3 coding sequence is TGTGCCAGCAGACGGACAGGGGGAGGTGAAAAACTGTTTTTT.

This rearrangement joins TRBV11-2 to TRBJ2-5; the match to TRBD2 covers 15 bases. The germline CDR1 and CDR2 sequences are SGHAT and FQNNGV. The CDR3 runs to 16 residues. V was pared by 4 bases and J by 5 bases, with 5 bases of the junction left unmatched. As DNA, the CDR3 is TGTGCCAGCAGCTCCGGGACTAGCGGGGGGTTGGAGACCCAGTACTTC. It yields the protein CASSSGTSGGLETQYF.

The rearrangement links TRBV9 to TRBJ1-2; 7 positions match TRBD1. The CDR3 has 18 amino acids. V shed 0 bases, J shed 7 bases, and the junction held 18 bases outside the gene matches. Germline V gene data show CDR1 as SGDLS and CDR2 as YYNGEE. CDR3 DNA: TGTGCCAGCAGCGTAGACCTCGTGAGGGGGCAGGGTGAATTTGGCTACACCTTC. This codes for CASSVDLVRGQGEFGYTF.

J is TRBJ2-7 and V is TRBV15, with 7 bases matching TRBD2. V lost 7 bases to trimming and J lost 3 bases; unmatched junction nucleotides: 9. CDR1 LNHNV and CDR2 YYDKDF come from the germline V gene (reference sequence). This CDR3 is built from 14 residues. The CDR3 region is CATNRRGVHYEQYF. The CDR3 DNA is TGTGCCACCAATAGACGGGGGGTTCACTACGAGCAGTACTTC.

The chain is built from TRBV10-3 and TRBJ2-7; D is perhaps TRBD1 (6 bases). CDR3 length: 15 amino acids. V lost 0 bases and J 3 bases, leaving 12 bases between the germline ends. Germline assignment: CDR1 ENHRY and CDR2 SYGVKD. CDR3 residues: CAISESRQANYEQYF. CDR3 nucleotides: TGTGCCATCAGTGAGTCGAGACAGGCGAACTACGAGCAGTACTTC.

The rearrangement uses TRBV7-9 and TRBJ2-7; maybe TRBD2 (5 bases). Germline V gene sequence: CDR1 SEHNR, CDR2 FQNEAQ (reference sequence). CDR3 length: 15 amino acids. V shed 2 bases and J shed 4 bases, with 15 bases lying between them. DNA of the CDR3: TGTGCCAGCAGCTTAACCCGAAGCGGCCTTTACGAGCAGTACTTC. Protein sequence: CASSLTRSGLYEQYF.

This chain joins TRBV5-5 and TRBJ1-1; the D gene is possibly TRBD1 (5 bases). CDR1 and CDR2 from the germline V gene are SGHKS and YYEKEE (reference sequence). The CDR3 is 14 residues long. The V and J ends lost 1 base and 5 bases respectively, with 12 bases between them. In DNA, the CDR3 is TGTGCCAGCAGCTTGTCTCAGGGATGGACTGAAGCTTTCTTT. It specifies CASSLSQGWTEAFF.